The clone carrying this TCR beta chain has a handful of counts. The antigen is unknown. Scientists ran DNA taken from cultured CD4+ T cells through the Oncomine TCR Beta short-read assay for sequencing. TCRdb reprocessed the PCR reads with MiXCR, giving one entry per CDR3 protein. The sample lists fewer than 3,000 distinct CDR3 sequences; around 30% were seen once. The CDR3 contains 14 residues. Per the germline V gene, CDR1 is MRHNA and CDR2 is SNTAGT. With V trimmed by 7 bases and J by 4 bases, 9 bases remained unmatched. Treatment: approximately 10-day PBMC culture with coronavirus spike peptide pools or control peptides (ViraFEST assay). Antigen-specific T cells were expanded with peptide pools by ViraFEST, and TCRs were then sequenced. This entry is derived from a study of vaccination and CD4 T cells after COVID-19. Study details: All convalescent patients were nasal swab PCR positive for SARS-CoV-2; about 9 had mild and one severe disease. Samples after vaccination came a median approximately 70 days past dose two, ranging 14 to 241. Stimuli were overlapping spike peptide pools of SARS-CoV-2 and three common cold coronaviruses (HCoV-NL63, HCoV-OC43, HCoV-229E).

Specimen: CD4+ T cells from blood, cultured in vitro, collected after SARS-CoV-2 vaccination. The clonotype was recovered from a human donor who had recovered from COVID-19. The chain joins TRBV6-4 to TRBJ1-2; 7 bases agree with TRBD1. This CDR3 is CASTIGDSPYGYTF. CDR3 DNA: TGTGCCAGCACCATAGGGGACAGTCCCTATGGCTACACCTTC.